A selection of T cell receptor beta chains follows, all from one sample in a study of blood T cells in healthy people across ages. Each CDR3 protein gets one entry after TCRdb re-called the 5' RACE reads with MiXCR. The sample includes over 1,500,000 distinct CDR3 sequences, roughly 43% of them seen just once. Sequencing was performed on blood. The source of these receptors is a human donor in good health. Both conserved end residues are part of each CDR3. D genes are given only for firm matches. Size is stated for part of the rows, as once, few or many counts, or as a class when the clone is expanded.

size: -
D: -
J: TRBJ1-2
length: 17
V: TRBV7-2
DNA: TGTGCCAGCAGCTTACGATCAGGGCGAATTCGCAACTATGGCTACACCTTC
CDR3: CASSLRSGRIRNYGYTF

size: -
D: -
J: TRBJ1-6
length: 15
V: TRBV20-1
DNA: TGCAGTGCTAGGAGGGAGTGGCCCTATAATTCACCCCTCCACTTT
CDR3: CSARREWPYNSPLHF

size: few
D: TRBD1
J: TRBJ2-2
length: 17
V: TRBV7-9
DNA: TGTGCCAGTAGCCACGCCGCAGGGGGCCTCGACACCGGGGAGCTGTTTTTT
CDR3: CASSHAAGGLDTGELFF

size: -
D: -
J: TRBJ1-2
length: 15
V: TRBV5-1
DNA: TGCGCCAGCAGCGACACCCGAGGGGTTTTAGATGGCTACACCTTC
CDR3: CASSDTRGVLDGYTF

size: few
D: TRBD1
J: TRBJ2-7
length: 14
V: TRBV18
DNA: TGTGCCAGCTCACCTATGACAGGGGCCTACGAGCAGTACTTC
CDR3: CASSPMTGAYEQYF

size: few
D: -
J: TRBJ2-7
length: 14
V: TRBV6-5
DNA: TGTGCCAGCAGTTACTCTTCGAGGAGCGCAAACCAGTACTTC
CDR3: CASSYSSRSANQYF

size: few
D: -
J: TRBJ2-5
length: 14
V: TRBV15
DNA: TGTGCCACCAGCATAAGGGGCTATTTGGAGACCCAGTACTTC
CDR3: CATSIRGYLETQYF

size: few
D: -
J: TRBJ1-1
length: 13
V: TRBV12-3/TRBV12-4
DNA: TGTGCCAGCAGCCTCGACAGATACACTGAAGCTTTCTTT
CDR3: CASSLDRYTEAFF

size: many
D: -
J: TRBJ2-7
length: 14
V: TRBV5-1
DNA: TGCGCCAGCAGCTTGGTGGTCAACTCCTACGAGCAGTACTTC
CDR3: CASSLVVNSYEQYF

size: -
D: -
J: TRBJ2-6
length: 20
V: TRBV5-1
DNA: TGCGCCAGCAGCTTGGCCACAGGCGCGACAGTCGACTCGGGGGCCAACGTCCTGACTTTC
CDR3: CASSLATGATVDSGANVLTF

size: -
D: TRBD1
J: TRBJ1-1
length: 18
V: TRBV7-9
DNA: TGTGCCAGCAGCTCGACTAGGACAGGGCCGTTCGGGAACACTGAAGCTTTCTTT
CDR3: CASSSTRTGPFGNTEAFF

size: -
D: -
J: TRBJ1-2
length: 11
V: TRBV29-1
DNA: TGCAGCGTTGATTGGGGAGATGGCTACACCTTC
CDR3: CSVDWGDGYTF

size: -
D: -
J: TRBJ2-5
length: 13
V: TRBV20-1
DNA: TGCAGTGCTAGCTCTGCGGGGCAAGAGACCCAGTACTTC
CDR3: CSASSAGQETQYF

size: -
D: TRBD2
J: TRBJ2-5
length: 15
V: TRBV20-1
DNA: TGCAGTGCTAGAGACGCCGGGACTAGCGTGGAGACCCAGTACTTC
CDR3: CSARDAGTSVETQYF

size: -
D: -
J: TRBJ2-5
length: 14
V: TRBV12-3/TRBV12-4
DNA: TGTGCCAGCTGCCAGGGACCCGAAGAAGAGACCCAGTACTTC
CDR3: CASCQGPEEETQYF

size: few
D: -
J: TRBJ2-7
length: 15
V: TRBV9
DNA: TGTGCCAGCAGCGTGGGGGCGCGGGGCACCTACGAGCAGTACTTC
CDR3: CASSVGARGTYEQYF

size: -
D: TRBD1
J: TRBJ2-3
length: 15
V: TRBV20-1
DNA: TGCAGTGCGGGGACAGGGGTTTATAGCAATCAGCCCCAGTATTTT
CDR3: CSAGTGVYSNQPQYF

size: -
D: -
J: TRBJ2-4
length: 15
V: TRBV5-1
DNA: TGCGCCAGCAGCTTGGATGTGGGGGCCAAAAACATTCAGTACTTC
CDR3: CASSLDVGAKNIQYF

size: -
D: -
J: TRBJ2-4
length: 15
V: TRBV6-1
DNA: TGTGCCAGCAAAGGGGGTCTCTTGTCCTACGGGGAGCAGTACTTC
CDR3: CASKGGLLSYGEQYF

size: few
D: -
J: TRBJ1-2
length: 14
V: TRBV7-2
DNA: TGTGCCAGCAGCCTTACTACCGGACAGCAAGGCTACACCTTC
CDR3: CASSLTTGQQGYTF

size: few
D: -
J: TRBJ2-4
length: 13
V: TRBV6-6
DNA: TGTGCCAGCAGTTACTCCGGTCCTTCCTTTCAGTACTTC
CDR3: CASSYSGPSFQYF

size: -
D: -
J: TRBJ2-3
length: 14
V: TRBV2
DNA: TGTGCCAGCAGTGAGGACTATAGCACAGATACGCAGTATTTT
CDR3: CASSEDYSTDTQYF

size: -
D: -
J: TRBJ1-2
length: 12
V: TRBV20-1
DNA: TGCAGTGCTACTGGAGAGGGCTATGGCTACACCTTC
CDR3: CSATGEGYGYTF

size: -
D: -
J: TRBJ2-3
length: 15
V: TRBV6-2/TRBV6-3
DNA: TGTGCCAGCAGAATGCTAGCCTTACCCACAGATACGCAGTATTTT
CDR3: CASRMLALPTDTQYF

size: -
D: TRBD2
J: TRBJ2-7
length: 16
V: TRBV19
DNA: TGTGCCAGTAGTAAATCCGCGGGGGATGGATACGACGAGCAGTACTTC
CDR3: CASSKSAGDGYDEQYF

size: -
D: TRBD2
J: TRBJ2-3
length: 15
V: TRBV5-1
DNA: TGCGCCAGCAGCTTGGTGGCTAGCGGGGCGGATACGCAGTATTTT
CDR3: CASSLVASGADTQYF

size: -
D: -
J: TRBJ2-3
length: 15
V: TRBV19
DNA: TGTGCCAGTAACAAAGGGGGGGGAAGCACAGATACGCAGTATTTT
CDR3: CASNKGGGSTDTQYF

size: -
D: -
J: TRBJ2-5
length: 16
V: TRBV5-4
DNA: TGTGCCAGCAGCCCCCAAGGGGGGGTGGTAAGAGAGACCCAGTACTTC
CDR3: CASSPQGGVVRETQYF

size: few
D: TRBD1
J: TRBJ2-7
length: 14
V: TRBV10-3
DNA: TGTGCCATCAGTGCCACCGGGACAGTTATCGAGCAGTACTTC
CDR3: CAISATGTVIEQYF

size: few
D: -
J: TRBJ1-3
length: 18
V: TRBV7-2
DNA: TGTGCCAGCAGCCAGGCCCTAGGGGGGTTGACCTCTGGAAACACCATATATTTT
CDR3: CASSQALGGLTSGNTIYF

size: -
D: -
J: TRBJ2-7
length: 16
V: TRBV5-1
DNA: TGCGCCAGCAGCTTGGGGTGGGAAGCTTACTCCTACGAGCAGTACTTC
CDR3: CASSLGWEAYSYEQYF

size: -
D: TRBD2
J: TRBJ2-5
length: 15
V: TRBV7-2
DNA: TGTGCCAGCAGCAGGGGACTAGCGGAGGTGGGGGAGCAGTACTTC
CDR3: CASSRGLAEVGEQYF

size: once
D: TRBD2
J: TRBJ2-5
length: 18
V: TRBV9
DNA: TGTGCCAGCAGCGTAGACGGGCGTCTTGCGGGGGTCCAAGAGACCCAGTACTTC
CDR3: CASSVDGRLAGVQETQYF

size: -
D: -
J: TRBJ1-2
length: 12
V: TRBV4-3
DNA: TGCGCCAGCAGCCAAGATTACCAGGGCTACACCTTC
CDR3: CASSQDYQGYTF

size: -
D: TRBD2
J: TRBJ2-3
length: 18
V: TRBV7-9
DNA: TGTGCCAGCAGCTTATACGGGGGGGTCGACGCAAGCACAGATACGCAGTATTTT
CDR3: CASSLYGGVDASTDTQYF

size: few
D: -
J: TRBJ2-2
length: 12
V: TRBV20-1
DNA: TGCAGTGCTAACAGGGTTTCGGGGGAGCTGTTTTTT
CDR3: CSANRVSGELFF

size: -
D: TRBD1
J: TRBJ2-7
length: 14
V: TRBV2
DNA: TGTGCCAGCAGGATCTCAGGGGGCCCCTACGAGCAGTACTTC
CDR3: CASRISGGPYEQYF

size: -
D: -
J: TRBJ2-2
length: 18
V: TRBV7-2
DNA: TGTGCCAGCAGCTTAACCTTGCCTAGATTGTCGAACACCGGGGAGCTGTTTTTT
CDR3: CASSLTLPRLSNTGELFF

size: few
D: -
J: TRBJ2-3
length: 15
V: TRBV5-1
DNA: TGCGCCAGCAGCCCTACGGCCAAGTACGCAGATACGCAGTATTTT
CDR3: CASSPTAKYADTQYF

size: few
D: -
J: TRBJ2-5
length: 13
V: TRBV7-7
DNA: TGTGCTAGCAGCTTTGAGACCCTGGAGACCCAGTACTTC
CDR3: CASSFETLETQYF

size: -
D: TRBD1
J: TRBJ2-3
length: 16
V: TRBV7-3
DNA: TGTGCCAGCAGCTTGCGGGGACAGGGGGTAACAGATACGCAGTATTTT
CDR3: CASSLRGQGVTDTQYF

size: -
D: TRBD1
J: TRBJ2-7
length: 12
V: TRBV29-1
DNA: TGCAGCGGGATGGGACAGGGCCTCGAGCAGTACTTC
CDR3: CSGMGQGLEQYF

size: few
D: TRBD1
J: TRBJ2-1
length: 16
V: TRBV7-2
DNA: TGTGCCAGCAGCCTGTCGGGGACAGCCTCCTACAATGAGCAGTTCTTC
CDR3: CASSLSGTASYNEQFF

size: -
D: -
J: TRBJ2-1
length: 16
V: TRBV9
DNA: TGTGCCAGCAGCGTAGGTGCCCTCAGCTCCTACAATGAGCAGTTCTTC
CDR3: CASSVGALSSYNEQFF